These 32 T cell receptor beta chains came from one sample sequenced in a study of cytomegalovirus exposure and HLA in healthy donors. Assay used: immunoSEQ multiplex PCR; TCRdb lists only in-frame clones, some missing. The top ten hold 1% of the sample, which has over 250,000 clones, about 86% seen once. The sequenced material came from PBMCs. These receptor sequences come from a woman aged 18-29 years in good health and CMV-seronegative.

The chain carries TRBV7-2 and TRBJ2-1; D is possibly TRBD1 (5 bases). Deletions cut 7 bases from V and 7 bases from J, with 29 bases between. There are 18 residues in the CDR3. Germline-derived CDR1 and CDR2 are SGHTA and FQGNSA. Here the CDR3 reads CASTYVVRQPFGRNEQFF. Here the CDR3 DNA reads TGTGCCAGCACCTATGTCGTGAGACAGCCCTTCGGTCGAAATGAGCAGTTCTTC.

The J gene is TRBJ2-7, the V gene TRBV18; D gene uncertain. Germline CDR1 and CDR2: KGHSH and LQKENI. CDR3 size: 13 residues. V was cut by 2 bases and J by 3 bases, with 8 bases left in between. CDR3 region: CASSPWFGYEQYF. The CDR3 nucleotides are TGTGCCAGCTCACCATGGTTCGGCTACGAGCAGTACTTC.

A single count supports this clone. The chain carries TRBV7-2 and TRBJ1-2, with D hard to call. V was clipped by 3 bases and J by 3 bases, with 17 bases between them. Germline CDR1 reads SGHTA; CDR2 reads FQGNSA. The CDR3 sequence is 16 residues long. The CDR3 DNA follows: TGTGCCAGCAGCTTTGGACCTCCAATCGGGGACTATGGCTACACCTTC. Residues: CASSFGPPIGDYGYTF.

The rearrangement links TRBV10-3 to TRBJ2-7, with TRBD2 matching 10 bases. Trimming took 8 bases from V and 4 from J; bases not matched to a gene: 11. Germline CDR1 ENHRY, CDR2 SYGVKD. The CDR3 contains 15 residues. This CDR3 is CAIGPQLAGIYEQYF. As DNA, the CDR3 is TGTGCCATCGGACCCCAACTAGCGGGGATTTACGAGCAGTACTTC.

This rearrangement joins TRBV30 to TRBJ1-1; 8 bases are a match to TRBD1. This CDR3 spans 13 amino acids. Germline values: CDR1 GTSNPN, CDR2 SVGIG (reference sequence). Trimming at V came to 2 bases and at J to 5 bases, leaving 4 bases not matched to a gene. The CDR3 loop reads CAWSPGQGTEAFF. The CDR3, as DNA: TGTGCCTGGAGTCCTGGACAGGGTACTGAAGCTTTCTTT.

J is TRBJ1-5 and V is TRBV7-9; the D gene is possibly TRBD1 (6 bases). The CDR3 consists of 15 residues. With 10 bases removed from V and 2 bases from J, the gap between germline ends came to 18 bases. Germline V gene data show CDR1 as SEHNR and CDR2 as FQNEAQ (reference sequence). The CDR3 protein is CAIDQGQGGNQPQHF. In DNA form, the CDR3 reads TGTGCCATCGACCAGGGGCAAGGAGGCAATCAGCCCCAGCATTTT.

This chain links TRBV11-1 with TRBJ2-5; 16 bases agree with TRBD2. The CDR3 consists of 19 residues. The germline V gene has CDR1 SGHAT and CDR2 FQDESV (reference sequence). The ends lost 5 bases at V and 2 bases at J; junction bases unmatched: 11. The CDR3 reads CASSVISGTSGGAQETQYF. The CDR3 nucleotides are TGTGCCAGCAGCGTGATTAGCGGGACTAGCGGGGGGGCACAAGAGACCCAGTACTTC. The full variable domain, its missing parts supplied by reference TRBV11-1 and TRBJ2-5, is EAEVAQSPRYKITEKSQAVAFWCDPISGHATLYWYRQILGQGPELLVQFQDESVVDDSQLPKDRFSAERLKGVDSTLKIQPAELGDSAMYLCASSVISGTSGGAQETQYFGPGTRLLVL.

The V call is TRBV7-2, the J call TRBJ2-6, with 9 bases that match TRBD1. CDR3 length equals 18 residues. J lost 2 bases, V lost 2 bases, and 7 bases had no gene match. Germline-derived CDR1 and CDR2 are SGHTA and FQGNSA. The CDR3 loop is CASSLSGTGPPGANVLTF. CDR3 bases: TGTGCCAGCAGCTTAAGTGGGACAGGGCCCCCTGGGGCCAACGTCCTGACTTTC.

The chain couples TRBV30 to TRBJ1-5, with 9 bases lining up with TRBD1. Germline trimming cut 3 bases from V and 3 bases from J; bases unmatched to any gene: 6. The CDR3 covers 15 residues. Per the germline V gene, CDR1 is GTSNPN and CDR2 is SVGIG (reference sequence). CDR3 sequence: CAWRGTGLINQPQHF. Written as DNA, the CDR3 is TGTGCCTGGAGAGGGACAGGGCTGATCAATCAGCCCCAGCATTTT. The variable domain in full, completed from reference TRBV30 and TRBJ1-5, reads SQTIHQWPATLVQPVGSPLSLECTVEGTSNPNLYWYRQAAGRGLQLLFYSVGIGQISSEVPQNLSASRPQDRQFILSSKKLLLSDSGFYLCAWRGTGLINQPQHFGDGTRLSIL.

This chain uses TRBV2 with TRBJ1-3; no reliable D call. V was trimmed by 4 bases and J by 0 bases, leaving 10 bases between them. The CDR3 totals 15 residues. Germline V CDR1 and CDR2: SNHLY, FYNNEI. The CDR3 reads CASSVGNSSGNTIYF. The CDR3 bases are TGTGCCAGCAGTGTGGGTAACAGCTCTGGAAACACCATATATTTT.

The chain recombines TRBV4-3 with TRBJ2-7, with TRBD1 matching 11 bases. The trim removed 3 bases at V and 4 bases at J, leaving 11 bases unmatched. CDR1 is LGHNA and CDR2 is YSLEER in the germline V gene. The CDR3 is 17 amino acids. The CDR3 loop reads CASSQNFPGQGEYEQYF. The CDR3 DNA reads TGCGCCAGCAGCCAGAACTTCCCGGGACAGGGGGAATACGAGCAGTACTTC.

This chain joins TRBV5-1 and TRBJ2-5, with 11 bases fitting TRBD2. The CDR3 loop spans 17 amino acids. V gave up 3 bases and J gave up 1 base; unmatched junction bases: 8. Germline V lookup: CDR1 SGHRS, CDR2 YFSETQ. CDR3 residues: CASSSTLAGGPQETQYF. CDR3 DNA: TGCGCCAGCAGCTCGACCTTAGCGGGAGGGCCCCAAGAGACCCAGTACTTC. Based on the CDR3 plus reference TRBV5-1 and TRBJ2-5, the full variable domain is KAGVTQTPRYLIKTRGQQVTLSCSPISGHRSVSWYQQTPGQGLQFLFEYFSETQRNKGNFPGRFSGRQFSNSRSEMNVSTLELGDSALYLCASSSTLAGGPQETQYFGPGTRLLVL.

The chain is built from TRBV5-1 and TRBJ2-7, with D possibly TRBD2 on 6 matching bases. This CDR3 has 14 residues. Per germline, CDR1 SGHRS and CDR2 YFSETQ. The V end was cut by 0 bases, the J end by 4 bases, with 11 bases between. CDR3 DNA: TGCGCCAGCAGCTTGGATTCAGGGAGGTACGAGCAGTACTTC. Translating gives CASSLDSGRYEQYF. Together with reference TRBV5-1 and TRBJ2-7, the CDR3 gives the full variable domain: KAGVTQTPRYLIKTRGQQVTLSCSPISGHRSVSWYQQTPGQGLQFLFEYFSETQRNKGNFPGRFSGRQFSNSRSEMNVSTLELGDSALYLCASSLDSGRYEQYFGPGTRLTVT.

V usage is TRBV27 and J usage is TRBJ1-1; 10 bases match TRBD1. This CDR3 spans 13 amino acids. Germline V gene sequence: CDR1 MNHEY, CDR2 SMNVEV (reference sequence). Unmatched junction bases numbered 3, after V lost 3 bases and J lost 8 bases. The chain's CDR3 is CASSFLDRGEAFF. DNA for the CDR3: TGTGCCAGCAGTTTCCTGGACAGGGGGGAAGCTTTCTTT.

The chain carries TRBV18 and TRBJ2-7, with D tentatively TRBD2 (5 bases). This CDR3 comprises 14 residues. V lost 6 bases and J 0 bases, leaving 12 bases between the germline ends. Germline CDR1 is KGHSH and CDR2 is LQKENI. CDR3 nucleotides: TGTGCCAGCTCCGCGGGCCAGGCCTCCTACGAGCAGTACTTC. It codes for CASSAGQASYEQYF.

The chain uses TRBV9 and TRBJ1-4; 7 nucleotides line up with TRBD1. The CDR3 contains 14 residues. Germline values: CDR1 SGDLS, CDR2 YYNGEE. V gave up 4 bases and J gave up 5 bases; unmatched junction bases: 5. The chain's CDR3 is CASSLQGGNEKLFF. The CDR3 coding sequence is TGTGCCAGCAGCCTCCAAGGGGGCAATGAAAAACTGTTTTTT.

This chain links TRBV5-5 with TRBJ1-1; D unresolved. The V and J ends lost 0 bases and 5 bases respectively, with 8 bases between them. The CDR3 has 13 residues. The germline gives CDR1 SGHKS, CDR2 YYEKEE (reference sequence). DNA of the CDR3: TGTGCCAGCAGCTTGGAGTCACAGACTGAAGCTTTCTTT. Its translation is CASSLESQTEAFF.

V gene TRBV20-1 combines with J gene TRBJ1-1; D remains unclear. Germline V gives CDR1 DFQATT, CDR2 SNEGSKA (reference sequence). V shed 5 bases and J shed 11 bases, with 12 bases lying between them. The CDR3 covers 10 residues. The CDR3 region has the DNA TGCAGTGCTCGTGGGCCGAGCGCTTTCTTT. Translated: CSARGPSAFF.

The rearrangement joins TRBV5-1 to TRBJ2-1, with 15 nucleotides matching TRBD2. The CDR3 runs 17 residues. Per germline, CDR1 SGHRS and CDR2 YFSETQ. Trimming cost V 0 bases and J 10 bases; bases outside gene matches: 8. The CDR3 DNA follows: TGCGCCAGCAGCTTGGCTGGGACTAGCGGGAGGTCACGGGAGCAGTTCTTC. This encodes CASSLAGTSGRSREQFF.

CDR3: CASSPWTGAEETQYF. The CDR3 DNA is TGTGCCAGCAGTCCTTGGACAGGGGCCGAAGAGACCCAGTACTTC. The chain employs TRBV28 and TRBJ2-5; 9 bases line up with TRBD1. The CDR3 spans 15 residues. V gave up 5 bases and J gave up 3 bases; unmatched junction bases: 7. Germline values: CDR1 MDHEN, CDR2 SYDVKM.

This rearrangement joins TRBV5-1 to TRBJ2-3, with D perhaps matching TRBD2 (5 bases). V was shortened by 2 bases and J by 4 bases, with 11 bases between the two germline ends. The CDR3 length is 14 residues. Germline V gene lookup returns CDR1 SGHRS and CDR2 YFSETQ. The CDR3 loop is CASSFLEGPDTQYF. The CDR3 region has the DNA TGCGCCAGCAGCTTCCTTGAGGGCCCAGATACGCAGTATTTT.

The gene calls are TRBV12-5 and TRBJ1-5; 7 bases line up with TRBD1. The germline gives CDR1 LGHNT, CDR2 FRNRAP. This CDR3 comprises 14 residues. V gave up 3 bases and J gave up 7 bases; unmatched junction bases: 6. The CDR3 protein is CASGFTGTAQPQHF. The CDR3 nucleotides read TGTGCTAGTGGTTTTACAGGGACAGCGCAGCCCCAGCATTTT.

The V and J genes are TRBV7-3 and TRBJ2-5; D is possibly TRBD1 (7 bases). The V end was cut by 2 bases, the J end by 3 bases, with 16 bases between. The CDR3 sequence is 16 residues long. The germline CDR1 and CDR2 sequences are SGHTA and FQGTGA. Here the CDR3 reads CASSLQGGSFEETQYF. Here the CDR3 DNA reads TGTGCCAGCAGCTTACAGGGGGGCAGCTTTGAAGAGACCCAGTACTTC. Supplemented by reference TRBV7-3 and TRBJ2-5, the full variable domain reads GAGVSQTPSNKVTEKGKYVELRCDPISGHTALYWYRQSLGQGPEFLIYFQGTGAADDSGLPNDRFFAVRPEGSVSTLKIQRTERGDSAVYLCASSLQGGSFEETQYFGPGTRLLVL.

V is TRBV19 and J is TRBJ2-2, with D possibly matching TRBD2 (6 bases). Trimming shortened V by 6 bases and J by 1 base, and 9 bases separated the two germline ends. The CDR3 has 14 residues. The V gene's germline CDR1 is LNHDA and CDR2 SQIVND (reference sequence). The CDR3 is CASSGTLNTGELFF. The CDR3 nucleotides read TGTGCCAGTAGCGGGACTCTGAACACCGGGGAGCTGTTTTTT.

This chain uses TRBV5-1 with TRBJ1-3; a weak D match, TRBD1 (5 bases). From germline, CDR1 is SGHRS and CDR2 YFSETQ. This CDR3 has 13 amino acids. Trimming took off 0 bases at V and 8 bases at J, with 9 bases between the two ends. The CDR3 sequence is CASSLERGYTIYF. DNA of the CDR3: TGCGCCAGCAGCTTGGAAAGGGGCTACACCATATATTTT.

A single count supports this clone. This chain connects TRBV2 to TRBJ2-1; tentatively, D is TRBD1 (6 bases). V was shortened by 5 bases and J by 5 bases, with 13 bases between the two germline ends. CDR1 and CDR2 (germline): SNHLY, FYNNEI. The CDR3 has 14 amino acids. This CDR3 is CASSLNEGDNEQFF. CDR3 DNA sequence: TGTGCCAGCAGTTTAAACGAGGGGGACAATGAGCAGTTCTTC.

The chain carries TRBV29-1 and TRBJ1-2; 9 nucleotides line up with TRBD1. The CDR3 length is 14 residues. Germline V gene lookup returns CDR1 SQVTM and CDR2 ANQGSEA. J gave up 4 bases and V 4 bases, and 7 bases lay outside the gene matches. The CDR3: CSVARTGEVYGYTF. For the CDR3, the DNA is TGCAGCGTTGCCCGGACAGGGGAGGTCTATGGCTACACCTTC.

The rearrangement uses TRBV18 and TRBJ1-3, with D perhaps TRBD1 (6 bases). The germline V gene encodes CDR1 KGHSH and CDR2 LQKENI. Trimming pared 3 bases from V and 2 bases from J, leaving 17 bases between. The CDR3 runs 17 residues. CDR3 DNA: TGTGCCAGCTCACCGTCCTCTTCACAGGGTCCTGGAAACACCATATATTTT. It translates to CASSPSSSQGPGNTIYF.

V gene TRBV7-2 combines with J gene TRBJ2-3, with D unresolved. This CDR3 contains 12 residues. CDR1 is SGHTA and CDR2 is FQGNSA in the germline V gene. Between the trimmed V and J ends, which lost 1 base and 11 bases, there was a span of 10 bases. The CDR3 reads CASSLELPRQYF. The CDR3, as DNA: TGTGCCAGCAGCTTAGAACTGCCGCGGCAGTATTTT.

The J gene is TRBJ2-5, the V gene TRBV7-9, with 9 bases fitting TRBD2. Germline V CDR1 and CDR2: SEHNR, FQNEAQ (reference sequence). The CDR3 extends over 16 amino acids. V lost 5 bases and J lost 6; bases outside the gene matches: 13. CDR3 sequence reads: CASSPATLAGWKTQYF. DNA of the CDR3: TGTGCCAGCAGCCCCGCCACACTAGCGGGTTGGAAGACCCAGTACTTC.

The count of this clone is one. The chain recombines TRBV6-1 with TRBJ2-7; 9 bases are a match to TRBD1. The CDR3 has 14 residues. With 3 bases clipped from V and 5 bases from J, the junction kept 5 bases outside the gene matches. The germline V gene has CDR1 MNHNS and CDR2 SASEGT. The CDR3 spells CASSERQGGDEQYF. CDR3 bases: TGTGCCAGCAGTGAGAGACAGGGGGGCGACGAGCAGTACTTC.

V usage is TRBV30 and J usage is TRBJ1-5, with 9 bases that match TRBD1. Germline trimming cut 7 bases from V and 2 bases from J; bases unmatched to any gene: 6. The CDR3 is made up of 14 amino acids. Germline loops: CDR1 GTSNPN, CDR2 SVGIG (reference sequence). CDR3 sequence reads: CAYTGGRGNQPQHF. The CDR3 bases are TGTGCCTATACAGGGGGCAGGGGCAATCAGCCCCAGCATTTT. The entire variable domain, with the rest obtained from reference TRBV30 and TRBJ1-5, is as follows: SQTIHQWPATLVQPVGSPLSLECTVEGTSNPNLYWYRQAAGRGLQLLFYSVGIGQISSEVPQNLSASRPQDRQFILSSKKLLLSDSGFYLCAYTGGRGNQPQHFGDGTRLSIL.